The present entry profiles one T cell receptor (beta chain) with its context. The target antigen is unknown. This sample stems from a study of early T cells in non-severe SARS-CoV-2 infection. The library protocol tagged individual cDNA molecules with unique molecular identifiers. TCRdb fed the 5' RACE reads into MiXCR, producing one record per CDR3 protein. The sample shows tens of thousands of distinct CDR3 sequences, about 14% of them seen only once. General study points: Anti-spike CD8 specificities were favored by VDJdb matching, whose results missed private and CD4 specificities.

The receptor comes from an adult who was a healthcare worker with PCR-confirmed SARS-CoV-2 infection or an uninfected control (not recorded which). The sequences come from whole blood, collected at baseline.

This chain's CDR3 is CSARAPPYEQYF. As DNA, the CDR3 is TGCAGTGCTAGAGCACCCCCCTACGAGCAGTACTTC. The gene calls are TRBV20-1 and TRBJ2-7; no definite D call. V was clipped by 1 base and J by 2 bases, with 6 bases between them. This CDR3 has 12 amino acids. Germline CDR1 is DFQATT and CDR2 is SNEGSKA (reference sequence).